The entry that follows covers one TCR beta chain sequence. This specimen belongs to a study of blood T cells in healthy people across ages. With 5 bases clipped from V and 7 bases from J, the junction kept 14 bases outside the gene matches. This CDR3 spans 17 amino acids. Using a J-beta primer mix together with a sample-barcoded 5' primer, a second PCR was run for about 6 to 12 cycles. TCRdb used MiXCR to reprocess the 5' RACE reads, holding one entry per CDR3 protein. This table holds around 900,000 distinct CDR3 sequences, just over 50% found once. The TCR comes from a woman aged 55-70 years in good health. The sequenced sample was blood. The V call is TRBV12-3 or TRBV12-4, the J call TRBJ1-6, with 7 bases aligning to TRBD1. The CDR3 protein is CASSHTRPRDSNSPLHF. CDR3 nucleotides: TGTGCCAGCAGTCACACACGACCCCGGGACAGCAATTCACCCCTCCACTTT.